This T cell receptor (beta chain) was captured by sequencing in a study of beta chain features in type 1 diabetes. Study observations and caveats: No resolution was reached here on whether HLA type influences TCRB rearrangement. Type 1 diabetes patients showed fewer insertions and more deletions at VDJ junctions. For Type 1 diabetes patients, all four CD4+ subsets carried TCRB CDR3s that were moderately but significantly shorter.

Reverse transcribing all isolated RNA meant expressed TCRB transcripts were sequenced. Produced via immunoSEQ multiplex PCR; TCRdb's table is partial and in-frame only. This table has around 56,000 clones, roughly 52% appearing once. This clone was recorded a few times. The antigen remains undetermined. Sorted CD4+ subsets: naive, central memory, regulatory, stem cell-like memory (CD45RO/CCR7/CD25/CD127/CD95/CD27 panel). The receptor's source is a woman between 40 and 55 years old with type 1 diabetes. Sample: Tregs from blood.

The CDR3 DNA follows: TGTGCCAGCAGCTTAGAAGGGAGACTGGGAGCTTTCTTT. Protein: CASSLEGRLGAFF. The chain couples TRBV7-2 to TRBJ1-1; D remains ambiguous. CDR3 size: 13 residues. The V and J ends lost 1 base and 10 bases respectively, with 13 bases between them. Germline V gene lookup returns CDR1 SGHTA and CDR2 FQGNSA.